The T cell receptor beta chain under discussion was sequenced for a study of cytomegalovirus exposure and HLA in healthy donors. The germline gives CDR1 SGHDT, CDR2 YYEEEE. The CDR3 has 12 amino acids. Deletions cut 5 bases from V and 5 bases from J, with 8 bases between. 60 Vbeta and 13 Jbeta primers were used in PCR. This table comes from immunoSEQ multiplex PCR, and its TCRdb copy is limited to in-frame clones, with some not included. This table has roughly 180,000 clones, roughly 9.4% appearing once. Only a few counts were recorded for this clone. The sample was PBMCs. The receptor comes from a woman under 40 in good health and CMV-seropositive. The V and J genes are TRBV5-6 and TRBJ2-4; no firm D call. The CDR3 nucleotides are TGTGCCAGCAGTAGTATAGAAAACATTCAGTACTTC. Encoded protein: CASSSIENIQYF. The full variable domain, rest sourced from reference TRBV5-6 and TRBJ2-4, is DAGVTQSPTHLIKTRGQQVTLRCSPKSGHDTVSWYQQALGQGPQFIFQYYEEEERQRGNFPDRFSGHQFPNYSSELNVNALLLGDSALYLCASSSIENIQYFGAGTRLSVL.